The 19 T cell receptor beta chains reported below all come from one sample, sequenced in a study of blood T cell repertoires in COVID-19. Measured with immunoSEQ multiplex PCR; TCRdb has only the in-frame clones, and not every one. The table records some 110,000 clones, over 65% of them present only once. Material for sequencing was peripheral blood. These receptors were collected from a man of 80 years or more with COVID-19, enrolled during active disease.

A single count supports this clone. The chain is built from TRBV28 and TRBJ1-1, with D possibly being TRBD1 (6 bases). Germline lookup yields CDR1 MDHEN and CDR2 SYDVKM. This CDR3 has 14 amino acids. V lost 5 bases and J lost 7, with 17 bases in between. This CDR3 is CASSQGQSLIEAFF. DNA of the CDR3: TGTGCCAGCAGTCAAGGACAGTCTCTAATTGAAGCTTTCTTT.

This chain connects TRBV4-3 to TRBJ2-2; D uncertain. Between the trimmed V and J ends, which lost 1 base and 2 bases, there was a span of 8 bases. The CDR3 covers 15 residues. Germline CDR1 LGHNA, CDR2 YSLEER. Here the CDR3 DNA reads TGCGCCAGCAGCCAAGGCCAGATAAACACCGGGGAGCTGTTTTTT. It yields the protein CASSQGQINTGELFF.

The chain is built from TRBV7-2 and TRBJ1-1, with D maybe TRBD1 (6 bases). The ends were cut back, 5 bases at V and 1 base at J, with 11 bases in the middle. CDR1 and CDR2 (germline): SGHTA, FQGNSA. There are 14 residues in the CDR3. As DNA, the CDR3 is TGTGCCAGCAGCCCAGGGGCAGCGAACACTGAAGCTTTCTTT. This gives the protein CASSPGAANTEAFF.

The V and J genes are TRBV3-1 (or the pseudogene TRBV3-2) and TRBJ2-3; the D is unclear. Trimming stripped 0 bases from V and 6 bases from J, with 16 bases between. The germline gives CDR1 LGHDT, CDR2 YNNKEL (reference sequence). The CDR3 is made up of 16 amino acids. The CDR3 sequence is CASSQDRGAGRDTQYF. The CDR3 DNA sequence: TGTGCCAGCAGCCAAGACAGAGGAGCTGGTCGGGATACGCAGTATTTT.

The CDR3 here is CASSESGGRFYETQYF. The CDR3, as DNA: TGTGCCAGCAGTGAAAGTGGCGGGAGATTCTATGAGACCCAGTACTTC. The rearrangement joins TRBV2 to TRBJ2-5, with 7 bases matching TRBD2. Germline lookup yields CDR1 SNHLY and CDR2 FYNNEI. Trimming at V came to 2 bases and at J to 5 bases, leaving 11 bases not matched to a gene. The CDR3 has 16 residues.

The chain couples TRBV3-1 (or the pseudogene TRBV3-2) to TRBJ1-2; 9 bases line up with TRBD1. The V gene end was trimmed by 1 base and the J gene end by 3 bases; junction bases not matched to a gene: 6. Germline V gene sequence: CDR1 LGHDT, CDR2 YNNKEL (reference sequence). The CDR3 consists of 16 residues. The CDR3, as DNA: TGTGCCAGCAGCCAAGTCGGGGACAGGGCGGACTATGGCTACACCTTC. This encodes CASSQVGDRADYGYTF.

The chain recombines TRBV30 with TRBJ2-2, with 7 bases identical to TRBD1. The CDR3 has 14 residues. Trimming cost V 4 bases and J 4 bases; bases outside gene matches: 6. CDR1 is GTSNPN and CDR2 is SVGIG in the germline V gene (reference sequence). The CDR3 is CAWNTGQLTGELFF. In DNA form, the CDR3 reads TGTGCCTGGAATACGGGACAGCTCACCGGGGAGCTGTTTTTT.

This clone was counted between two and nine times. The chain employs TRBV6-5 and TRBJ1-2; tentative D call: TRBD1 (5 bases). The CDR3 length is 15 residues. The V and J ends lost 4 bases and 0 bases respectively, with 12 bases between them. Germline V gene sequence: CDR1 MNHEY, CDR2 SVGAGI. The CDR3 sequence: CASSSDSAPNYGYTF. The CDR3 DNA reads as TGTGCCAGCAGTTCCGACAGCGCTCCTAACTATGGCTACACCTTC.

The J gene is TRBJ1-5, the V gene TRBV20-1; 7 positions match TRBD1. Germline V gene data show CDR1 as DFQATT and CDR2 as SNEGSKA (reference sequence). This CDR3 comprises 14 residues. V lost 3 bases and J lost 3; bases outside the gene matches: 5. CDR3 in DNA: TGCAGTGCTAGTTTACAGGGGAACAATCAGCCCCAGCATTTT. It yields the protein CSASLQGNNQPQHF.

The chain carries TRBV6-5 and TRBJ1-1; D perhaps matches TRBD1 (5 bases). This CDR3 comprises 13 residues. Per germline, CDR1 MNHEY and CDR2 SVGAGI. The V gene lost 2 bases and the J gene lost 4 bases, with 8 bases spanning the gap. The CDR3 sequence is CASSYNGGTEAFF. In DNA form, the CDR3 reads TGTGCCAGCAGTTACAACGGGGGCACTGAAGCTTTCTTT.

This clone was counted once. The gene calls are TRBV5-4 and TRBJ2-6; TRBD2 agrees at 14 bases. The CDR3 length is 19 residues. J gave up 4 bases and V 0 bases, and 6 bases lay outside the gene matches. Germline assignment: CDR1 SGHNT and CDR2 YYREEE (reference sequence). The DNA of the CDR3 is TGTGCCAGCAGCTTGGGGGGACTAGCGGGAGTATCCGGGGCCAACGTCCTGACTTTC. As protein: CASSLGGLAGVSGANVLTF.

A single count supports this clone. V is TRBV5-4 and J is TRBJ2-1; TRBD1 aligns across 7 bases. CDR1 and CDR2 (germline): SGHNT, YYREEE (reference sequence). The length of the CDR3 is 14 residues. V trimming: 3 bases; J trimming: 8 bases; junction bases outside the gene matches: 8. CDR3 coding DNA: TGTGCCAGCAGCTCACAGGGGAAGAGCGATGAGCAGTTCTTC. Translation: CASSSQGKSDEQFF.

V gene TRBV20-1 combines with J gene TRBJ2-1, with 9 bases matching TRBD2. This CDR3 region has 15 residues. V gave up 3 bases and J gave up 7 bases; unmatched junction bases: 10. Germline CDR1 is DFQATT and CDR2 is SNEGSKA (reference sequence). CDR3 loop: CSASLVISGSNEQFF. The CDR3, as DNA: TGCAGTGCTAGTTTGGTCATTAGCGGGAGTAATGAGCAGTTCTTC.

The chain has TRBV10-3 and TRBJ2-6; no clear D gene. The CDR3 totals 17 residues. Germline V lookup: CDR1 ENHRY, CDR2 SYGVKD. V lost 0 bases to trimming and J lost 1 base, with 10 bases between them. CDR3 in amino acids: CAISESPPGSGANVLTF. The CDR3 nucleotides read TGTGCCATCAGTGAGTCTCCGCCCGGTTCTGGGGCCAACGTCCTGACTTTC.

The J gene is TRBJ1-3, the V gene TRBV5-6; unclear D gene. CDR3 length: 13 residues. Trimming took 0 bases from V and 4 from J, leaving 5 bases between them. From germline, CDR1 is SGHDT and CDR2 YYEEEE. In nucleotides, the CDR3 is TGTGCCAGCAGCTTGGTAGAAGGAAACACCATATATTTT. This codes for CASSLVEGNTIYF.

The CDR3 protein is CASSPLGRGASGNTIYF. CDR3 in DNA: TGTGCCAGTAGCCCCTTGGGCAGGGGGGCCTCTGGAAACACCATATATTTT. The rearrangement links TRBV19 to TRBJ1-3, with 7 bases matching TRBD1. Germline loops: CDR1 LNHDA, CDR2 SQIVND (reference sequence). The trim removed 6 bases at V and 0 bases at J, leaving 11 bases unmatched. The CDR3 covers 17 residues.

The rearrangement uses TRBV5-4 and TRBJ2-2; 8 bases are a match to TRBD1. The germline V gene has CDR1 SGHNT and CDR2 YYREEE (reference sequence). Trimming at V came to 6 bases and at J to 1 base, leaving 8 bases not matched to a gene. This CDR3 comprises 16 residues. The CDR3 DNA is TGTGCCAGCAATGGCGGGACAGGCGGGAACACCGGGGAGCTGTTTTTT. As protein: CASNGGTGGNTGELFF.

The V and J genes are TRBV28 and TRBJ1-3; no clear D. CDR1 MDHEN and CDR2 SYDVKM come from the germline V gene. The ends were cut back, 3 bases at V and 0 bases at J, with 9 bases in the middle. CDR3 size: 15 residues. The CDR3 sequence: CASSFYFDSGNTIYF. CDR3 DNA sequence: TGTGCCAGCAGTTTTTACTTTGACTCTGGAAACACCATATATTTT.

V usage is TRBV27 and J usage is TRBJ2-3, with 7 bases aligning to TRBD2. The CDR3 is made up of 15 amino acids. With 1 base clipped from V and 4 bases from J, the junction kept 5 bases outside the gene matches. Germline values: CDR1 MNHEY, CDR2 SMNVEV (reference sequence). DNA of the CDR3: TGTGCCAGCAGTTTATTGGGGGAGGGACCAGATACGCAGTATTTT. Residues: CASSLLGEGPDTQYF.